A selection of T cell receptor beta chains follows, all from one sample in a study of somatic mutations in cytotoxic T cells in rheumatoid arthritis. Generated by immunoSEQ multiplex PCR, the TCRdb table keeps only in-frame clones and is missing some. The sample lists about 3,800 clones; about 70% were seen once. The sample comprised CD8+ T cells sorted from blood. The receptors derive from an adult with rheumatoid arthritis. Each CDR3 is given with its conserved first and last residue. Each record gives: clone size, V gene, J gene, D gene, CDR3 protein, CDR3 DNA. The D gene is left open where the match is weak. Clone size is shown for a subset of rows, as once, few, many or a class of expanded clone.

size: .
V: TRBV5-4
J: TRBJ2-7
D: .
CDR3: CASSPSGQPYEQYF
DNA: TGTGCCAGCAGCCCCTCGGGACAACCCTACGAGCAGTACTTC

size: few
V: TRBV19
J: TRBJ2-7
D: TRBD1
CDR3: CASSFGTEAYEQYF
DNA: TGTGCCAGTAGTTTTGGGACAGAGGCTTACGAGCAGTACTTC

size: .
V: TRBV30
J: TRBJ2-2
D: .
CDR3: CAWKQGDGDTGELFF
DNA: TGTGCCTGGAAACAGGGCGATGGGGACACCGGGGAGCTGTTTTTT

size: .
V: TRBV30
J: TRBJ1-6
D: .
CDR3: CAWTGEGNSPLHF
DNA: TGTGCCTGGACGGGGGAGGGAAATTCACCCCTCCACTTT

size: .
V: TRBV11-2
J: TRBJ2-2
D: TRBD2
CDR3: CASSRTSGTPNTGELFF
DNA: TGTGCCAGCAGCCGGACTAGCGGGACACCGAACACCGGGGAGCTGTTTTTT

size: .
V: TRBV6-1
J: TRBJ2-1
D: TRBD2
CDR3: CASSEYASGANYNEQFF
DNA: TGTGCCAGCAGTGAATATGCTAGCGGGGCGAACTACAATGAGCAGTTCTTC

size: once
V: TRBV7-9
J: TRBJ2-1
D: .
CDR3: CASSTPGTPNEQFF
DNA: TGTGCCAGCAGCACCCCCGGGACGCCCAATGAGCAGTTCTTC

size: .
V: TRBV7-8
J: TRBJ1-5
D: .
CDR3: CASRSGTSYQPQHF
DNA: TGTGCCAGCAGATCTGGGACATCTTATCAGCCCCAGCATTTT

size: .
V: TRBV29-1
J: TRBJ2-7
D: .
CDR3: CSARDTTFEQYF
DNA: TGCAGCGCCCGGGACACCACCTTCGAGCAGTACTTC

size: few
V: TRBV6-6
J: TRBJ1-5
D: TRBD1
CDR3: CATRQGWGNQPQHF
DNA: TGTGCCACCAGACAGGGATGGGGCAATCAGCCCCAGCATTTT

size: .
V: TRBV10-3
J: TRBJ2-7
D: .
CDR3: CAISEPKWGPPEQYF
DNA: TGTGCCATCAGTGAGCCCAAGTGGGGCCCCCCGGAGCAGTACTTC

size: .
V: TRBV4-1
J: TRBJ2-1
D: .
CDR3: CASSRGPAGEQFF
DNA: TGCGCCAGCAGCCGGGGACCCGCCGGCGAGCAGTTCTTC

size: .
V: TRBV5-4
J: TRBJ2-3
D: .
CDR3: CASSPGVSDFTDTQYF
DNA: TGTGCCAGCAGCCCCGGGGTCTCCGACTTCACAGATACGCAGTATTTT

size: .
V: TRBV30
J: TRBJ1-5
D: .
CDR3: CAWRTANQPQHF
DNA: TGTGCCTGGAGGACAGCGAATCAGCCCCAGCATTTT

size: few
V: TRBV9
J: TRBJ2-7
D: .
CDR3: CASSVDGGAGEQYF
DNA: TGTGCCAGCAGCGTAGATGGGGGCGCGGGGGAGCAGTACTTC

size: .
V: TRBV27
J: TRBJ2-1
D: .
CDR3: CASSVVSSYNEQFF
DNA: TGTGCCAGCAGTGTGGTCAGCTCCTACAATGAGCAGTTCTTC

size: .
V: TRBV27
J: TRBJ1-4
D: .
CDR3: CASSLSPGSRKLFF
DNA: TGTGCCAGCAGTTTATCCCCAGGGTCTCGAAAACTGTTTTTT

size: .
V: TRBV15
J: TRBJ2-5
D: .
CDR3: CATSKSRATKETQYF
DNA: TGTGCCACCAGCAAGAGTAGGGCTACAAAAGAGACCCAGTACTTC

size: .
V: TRBV6-5
J: TRBJ2-3
D: .
CDR3: CASSYRGGVSTDTQYF
DNA: TGTGCCAGCAGTTACCGTGGCGGGGTTAGCACAGATACGCAGTATTTT

size: .
V: TRBV4-1
J: TRBJ2-2
D: .
CDR3: CASSQDPPDTGELFF
DNA: TGCGCCAGCAGCCAAGATCCCCCGGACACCGGGGAGCTGTTTTTT

size: .
V: TRBV7-8
J: TRBJ1-6
D: .
CDR3: CASIRGSSYNSPLHF
DNA: TGTGCCAGCATACGGGGGAGCTCCTATAATTCACCCCTCCACTTT

size: .
V: TRBV10-3
J: TRBJ1-3
D: .
CDR3: CAISESTRAGNTIYF
DNA: TGTGCCATCAGTGAGTCGACGCGGGCTGGAAACACCATATATTTT

size: .
V: TRBV6-5
J: TRBJ2-5
D: .
CDR3: CASSSLVGAGAQYF
DNA: TGTGCCAGCAGTTCCCTCGTCGGGGCAGGGGCCCAGTACTTC

size: .
V: TRBV19
J: TRBJ2-1
D: TRBD2
CDR3: CASSIVAGDYNEQFF
DNA: TGTGCCAGTAGTATAGTAGCGGGGGACTACAATGAGCAGTTCTTC

size: .
V: TRBV6-5
J: TRBJ2-1
D: TRBD1
CDR3: CATWGNRGNEQFF
DNA: TGTGCCACCTGGGGGAACAGGGGGAATGAGCAGTTCTTC

size: .
V: TRBV6-6
J: TRBJ2-7
D: .
CDR3: CASTQDTYSYEQYF
DNA: TGTGCCAGCACTCAGGACACATACTCCTACGAGCAGTACTTC

size: few
V: TRBV27
J: TRBJ2-2
D: TRBD1
CDR3: CATTIGTEFTGELFF
DNA: TGTGCCACTACGATCGGGACAGAGTTCACCGGGGAGCTGTTTTTT

size: .
V: TRBV9
J: TRBJ2-2
D: TRBD2
CDR3: CASSPGRATGELFF
DNA: TGTGCCAGCAGTCCGGGGAGGGCGACCGGGGAGCTGTTTTTT